This TCR beta chain was retrieved from a study of T-cell reconstitution after alpha-beta-depleted transplantation in children. Preparation of the TCRbeta library used unique molecular identifiers. MiXCR was run by TCRdb on the PCR reads, yielding one entry per CDR3 protein. This table has roughly 590,000 distinct CDR3 sequences, approximately 15% appearing once. The V and J ends lost 4 bases and 0 bases, in that order; junction bases with no gene match: 6. This CDR3 spans 16 amino acids. Germline-derived CDR1 and CDR2 are SGHNT and YENEEA. This clonotype was picked up a small number of times. V gene TRBV11-3 combines with J gene TRBJ2-1; 7 bases agree with TRBD1. The source was PBMCs from the stem cell graft donor, collected from the stem cell graft. This TCR came from a human donor who donated a stem cell graft to a child with acute myeloid leukemia. The DNA of the CDR3 is TGTGCCAGCAGCTCGATCAGGGGGAACTCCTACAATGAGCAGTTCTTC. This codes for CASSSIRGNSYNEQFF.